Listed here is a single TCR beta chain. The sample comes from a study of technical replicates of blood from a few donors. Some clones are missing from TCRdb's copy, which holds only in-frame ones; the method was immunoSEQ multiplex PCR. The sample shows tens of thousands of clones, more than 90% of them seen only once. V lost 4 bases and J 4 bases, leaving 13 bases between the germline ends. The germline V gene encodes CDR1 SGHDN and CDR2 FVKESK. The CDR3 length is 14 residues. Sequencing was performed on PBMCs. The V gene is TRBV14, the J gene TRBJ1-1; weak D call: TRBD1 (5 bases). The source of this sequence is a human donor in good health. Some clones in this sample may be carry-over from other donors' samples. The CDR3 nucleotides are TGTGCCAGCAGCCCCCGCGTTGGGGCCACTGAAGCTTTCTTT. It yields the protein CASSPRVGATEAFF.